A selection of T cell receptor beta chains follows, all from one sample in a study of blood T cell repertoires in COVID-19. Repertoires were generated with immunoSEQ multiplex PCR, while TCRdb's copy carries only in-frame clones and drops some. Of roughly 70,000 clones in the sample, about 90% were seen once. Source material: peripheral blood. Receptor source: a human donor with active COVID-19. The donor label of this sample is uncertain. The CDR3 runs from the conserved cysteine through the conserved F or W. Fields, in order: D gene, V gene, J gene, CDR3 length, clone size, CDR3 protein, CDR3 DNA. The D gene is left open where the match is weak. The listing skips clone size in some rows; elsewhere it reads once, few, many or a size class.

d_gene: .; v_gene: TRBV5-8; j_gene: TRBJ2-1; len: 14; abundance: .; CDR3aa: CASRTRAIYNEQFF; CDR3nt: TGTGCCAGCCGAACCAGGGCGATCTACAATGAGCAGTTCTTC
d_gene: .; v_gene: TRBV6-6; j_gene: TRBJ2-1; len: 11; abundance: .; CDR3aa: CASGGMNEQFF; CDR3nt: TGTGCCAGCGGCGGGATGAACGAGCAGTTCTTC
d_gene: TRBD2; v_gene: TRBV10-2; j_gene: TRBJ2-3; len: 16; abundance: .; CDR3aa: CASSEGLAGLTDTQYF; CDR3nt: TGCGCCAGCAGTGAGGGACTAGCGGGACTCACAGATACGCAGTATTTT
d_gene: TRBD2; v_gene: TRBV28; j_gene: TRBJ2-3; len: 17; abundance: .; CDR3aa: CASKNAGTSGRTDTQYF; CDR3nt: TGTGCCAGCAAAAATGCCGGGACTAGCGGCCGCACAGATACGCAGTATTTT
d_gene: .; v_gene: TRBV10-1; j_gene: TRBJ2-2; len: 16; abundance: few; CDR3aa: CASSESVQGLTGELFF; CDR3nt: TGCGCCAGCAGTGAGTCCGTCCAGGGCCTCACCGGGGAGCTGTTTTTT
d_gene: TRBD1; v_gene: TRBV10-3; j_gene: TRBJ1-6; len: 14; abundance: .; CDR3aa: CAISSDRRDSPLHF; CDR3nt: TGTGCCATCAGTTCGGACAGGCGGGATTCACCCCTCCACTTT
d_gene: .; v_gene: TRBV7-2; j_gene: TRBJ2-2; len: 15; abundance: .; CDR3aa: CASSLAGHNTGELFF; CDR3nt: TGTGCCAGCAGCTTAGCGGGACACAACACCGGGGAGCTGTTTTTT
d_gene: .; v_gene: TRBV7-8; j_gene: TRBJ2-4; len: 14; abundance: .; CDR3aa: CASSSRTGRDIQYF; CDR3nt: TGTGCCAGCAGCTCGCGGACAGGGAGGGACATTCAGTACTTC
d_gene: TRBD1; v_gene: TRBV18; j_gene: TRBJ2-1; len: 17; abundance: .; CDR3aa: CASSPTRDRGYRNEQFF; CDR3nt: TGTGCCAGCTCACCAACCCGGGACAGGGGGTATAGGAATGAGCAGTTCTTC
d_gene: .; v_gene: TRBV13; j_gene: TRBJ1-5; len: 12; abundance: .; CDR3aa: CASSFGSQPQHF; CDR3nt: TGTGCCAGCAGCTTCGGGAGTCAGCCCCAGCATTTT
d_gene: .; v_gene: TRBV11-1; j_gene: TRBJ2-5; len: 16; abundance: .; CDR3aa: CASSLHRQATRETQYF; CDR3nt: TGTGCCAGCAGCTTACACAGACAGGCTACACGGGAGACCCAGTACTTC
d_gene: TRBD2; v_gene: TRBV6-6; j_gene: TRBJ2-7; len: 15; abundance: .; CDR3aa: CASSSGVAGAYEQYF; CDR3nt: TGTGCCAGCAGTTCCGGGGTAGCGGGCGCCTACGAGCAGTACTTC
d_gene: .; v_gene: TRBV6-5; j_gene: TRBJ2-5; len: 15; abundance: once; CDR3aa: CASRTGRGMGETQYF; CDR3nt: TGTGCCAGCAGAACGGGTCGCGGGATGGGGGAGACCCAGTACTTC
d_gene: .; v_gene: TRBV5-5; j_gene: TRBJ1-3; len: 14; abundance: .; CDR3aa: CASSRLGDGNTIYF; CDR3nt: TGTGCCAGCAGCCGGTTGGGAGATGGAAACACCATATATTTT
d_gene: .; v_gene: TRBV28; j_gene: TRBJ2-7; len: 13; abundance: .; CDR3aa: CASSNRVTYEQYF; CDR3nt: TGTGCCAGCAGTAACAGGGTAACCTACGAGCAGTACTTC
d_gene: .; v_gene: TRBV7-9; j_gene: TRBJ1-5; len: 15; abundance: .; CDR3aa: CASSFSGDSNQPQHF; CDR3nt: TGTGCCAGCAGCTTTTCAGGGGATAGCAATCAGCCCCAGCATTTT
d_gene: TRBD1; v_gene: TRBV28; j_gene: TRBJ2-1; len: 17; abundance: .; CDR3aa: CASVPQGAVRGYNEQFF; CDR3nt: TGTGCCAGCGTTCCCCAGGGGGCCGTGAGAGGCTACAATGAGCAGTTCTTC
d_gene: TRBD2; v_gene: TRBV11-2; j_gene: TRBJ2-7; len: 14; abundance: .; CDR3aa: CASSRLAGRYEQYF; CDR3nt: TGTGCCAGCAGCCGACTAGCGGGAAGGTACGAGCAGTACTTC
d_gene: .; v_gene: TRBV28; j_gene: TRBJ2-7; len: 12; abundance: .; CDR3aa: CASSLGGNEQYF; CDR3nt: TGTGCCAGCAGTTTAGGGGGGAACGAGCAGTACTTC
d_gene: TRBD2; v_gene: TRBV28; j_gene: TRBJ2-1; len: 17; abundance: .; CDR3aa: CASSFVRASGSYNEQFF; CDR3nt: TGTGCCAGCAGTTTCGTTAGGGCTAGCGGGAGCTACAATGAGCAGTTCTTC
d_gene: TRBD2; v_gene: TRBV28; j_gene: TRBJ2-3; len: 17; abundance: .; CDR3aa: CASRLGGGSPLSYTQYF; CDR3nt: TGTGCCAGCAGGCTGGGGGGGGGTAGCCCGCTTAGTTATACGCAGTATTTT
d_gene: TRBD1; v_gene: TRBV4-1; j_gene: TRBJ2-3; len: 15; abundance: .; CDR3aa: CASSRSGTGADTQYF; CDR3nt: TGCGCCAGCAGCCGTTCCGGGACAGGGGCAGATACGCAGTATTTT
d_gene: .; v_gene: TRBV9; j_gene: TRBJ2-3; len: 16; abundance: .; CDR3aa: CASSGFLIRETDTQYF; CDR3nt: TGTGCCAGCAGCGGGTTCCTTATACGGGAGACAGATACGCAGTATTTT
d_gene: .; v_gene: TRBV3-1/TRBV3-2; j_gene: TRBJ1-5; len: 12; abundance: .; CDR3aa: CASSQGDQPQHF; CDR3nt: TGTGCCAGCAGCCAAGGCGATCAGCCCCAGCATTTT
d_gene: TRBD1; v_gene: TRBV9; j_gene: TRBJ1-1; len: 14; abundance: .; CDR3aa: CASSVVDRGGEAFF; CDR3nt: TGTGCCAGCAGCGTAGTGGACAGGGGAGGTGAAGCTTTCTTT
d_gene: TRBD2; v_gene: TRBV5-1; j_gene: TRBJ2-7; len: 16; abundance: .; CDR3aa: CASSLVSGGASYEQYF; CDR3nt: TGCGCCAGCAGCTTGGTTTCGGGGGGAGCATCCTACGAGCAGTACTTC
d_gene: TRBD2; v_gene: TRBV11-2; j_gene: TRBJ2-7; len: 16; abundance: .; CDR3aa: CASSLGLAGGGYEQYF; CDR3nt: TGTGCCAGCAGCTTAGGGCTAGCGGGAGGCGGCTACGAGCAGTACTTC
d_gene: .; v_gene: TRBV7-2; j_gene: TRBJ2-1; len: 14; abundance: .; CDR3aa: CASSLDTAYNEQFF; CDR3nt: TGTGCCAGCAGCTTGGACACGGCCTACAATGAGCAGTTCTTC
d_gene: TRBD2; v_gene: TRBV10-3; j_gene: TRBJ2-5; len: 17; abundance: once; CDR3aa: CAIRGGSGRGNQETQYF; CDR3nt: TGTGCCATCAGGGGCGGTAGCGGGAGGGGGAACCAAGAGACCCAGTACTTC
d_gene: .; v_gene: TRBV27; j_gene: TRBJ1-5; len: 18; abundance: .; CDR3aa: CASSLVPFREGGNQPQHF; CDR3nt: TGTGCCAGCAGTTTGGTTCCCTTCAGGGAGGGGGGCAATCAGCCCCAGCATTTT
d_gene: .; v_gene: TRBV10-1; j_gene: TRBJ2-2; len: 17; abundance: .; CDR3aa: CASSEFGGMAVTGELFF; CDR3nt: TGCGCCAGCAGTGAGTTTGGCGGGATGGCTGTAACCGGGGAGCTGTTTTTT